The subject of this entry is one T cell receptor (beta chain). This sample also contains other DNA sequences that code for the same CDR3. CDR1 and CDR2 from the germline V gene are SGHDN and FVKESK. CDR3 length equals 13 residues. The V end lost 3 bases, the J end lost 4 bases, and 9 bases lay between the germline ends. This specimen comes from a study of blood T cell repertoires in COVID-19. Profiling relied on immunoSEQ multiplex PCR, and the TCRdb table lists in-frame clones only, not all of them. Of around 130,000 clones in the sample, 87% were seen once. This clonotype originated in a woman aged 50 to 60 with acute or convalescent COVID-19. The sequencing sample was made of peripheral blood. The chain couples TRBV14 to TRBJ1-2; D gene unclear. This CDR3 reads CASSQAGIYGYTF. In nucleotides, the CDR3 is TGTGCCAGCAGCCAGGCAGGCATCTATGGCTACACCTTC.